This T cell receptor (beta chain) stems from a study of blood T cell repertoires in COVID-19. Study-wide background: The United States, Italy and Spain supplied acute and convalescent COVID-19 samples. PBMCs, B-cell-depleted T cells, or T cells were the source of the cDNA or gDNA that made up the material.

This CDR3 has 15 residues. Germline loops: CDR1 SGHDT, CDR2 YYEEEE. V lost 2 bases and J 0 bases, leaving 10 bases between the germline ends. The protocol was immunoSEQ multiplex PCR, while the TCRdb copy is restricted to in-frame clones and leaves out a portion. The repertoire holds about 29,000 clones, with roughly nine tenths as singletons. The TCR was taken from a human donor in a cohort sampled during active COVID-19. J is TRBJ2-3 and V is TRBV5-6; the D is unclear. The sequenced sample was peripheral blood. CDR3 in amino acids: CASSFSEVSTDTQYF. The CDR3 DNA follows: TGTGCCAGCAGCTTTAGTGAAGTTAGCACAGATACGCAGTATTTT.